This T cell receptor (beta chain) was sequenced during a study of blood T cells in healthy people across ages. From germline, CDR1 is MNHEY and CDR2 SVGEGT. The CDR3 is 13 residues long. V gave up 1 base and J gave up 9 bases, with 9 bases separating them. PCR was performed a second time for roughly 7 to 12 cycles using a sample-barcoded 5' primer and a J-beta primer mix. TCRdb passed the 5' RACE reads through MiXCR, listing each CDR3 protein once. Among roughly 1.9 million distinct CDR3 sequences, about two fifths were seen once, and the ten largest hold under 30%. This clonotype was obtained from a human donor in good health. Sequencing used blood. The J gene is TRBJ2-2, the V gene TRBV6-2 or TRBV6-3; no clear D gene. The CDR3 sequence is CASSYLSPRELFF. The CDR3 DNA follows: TGTGCCAGCAGTTACTTGTCTCCGAGGGAGCTGTTTTTT.